This entry lists 3 T cell receptor beta chains sequenced from one sample in a study of cytomegalovirus exposure and HLA in healthy donors. It was with 60 Vbeta and 13 Jbeta primers that the PCR ran. The data were produced by immunoSEQ multiplex PCR, yet TCRdb's version contains in-frame clones alone and is incomplete. Altogether 130,000 or so clones are present, 65% to 90% being singletons, with the ten largest covering under 3%. Sequencing was carried out using PBMCs. Receptor source: a woman aged 18-30 years in good health and CMV-seropositive.

This chain connects TRBV6-1 to TRBJ1-2, with 11 bases that match TRBD1. Germline values: CDR1 MNHNS, CDR2 SASEGT. This CDR3 spans 14 amino acids. V was pared by 7 bases and J by 8 bases, with 9 bases of the junction left unmatched. The CDR3 here is CASTEEGTGGGYTF. The CDR3 coding sequence is TGTGCCAGCACTGAGGAAGGGACAGGGGGAGGCTACACCTTC.

This rearrangement joins TRBV20-1 to TRBJ2-7; D remains ambiguous. The length of the CDR3 is 11 residues. CDR1 and CDR2 from the germline V gene are DFQATT and SNEGSKA (reference sequence). The CDR3 DNA sequence: TGCGGGCTGACCGATACCTACGAGCAGTACTTC. Translation: CGLTDTYEQYF.

The V call is TRBV7-9, the J call TRBJ1-2, with D possibly TRBD1 on 6 matching bases. Trimming cost V 6 bases and J 0 bases, with 11 bases left between them. Germline V gene sequence: CDR1 SEHNR, CDR2 FQNEAQ (reference sequence). The CDR3 runs to 14 residues. CDR3 amino acids: CASSADRTNYGYTF. CDR3 nucleotide sequence: TGTGCCAGCAGTGCGGACAGAACTAACTATGGCTACACCTTC.